This T cell receptor (beta chain) came from a study of response to subunit inactivated influenza vaccine. Each CDR3 protein is one row after TCRdb ran MiXCR on the RT-PCR reads. The sample gives 710,000 or so distinct CDR3 sequences, 15% to 18% of which show up once; approximately 10% is in the top ten. CDR3 length: 13 amino acids. Germline V CDR1 and CDR2: MNHEY, SVGAGI. V shed 2 bases and J shed 6 bases, with 11 bases lying between them. This clonotype occurred a few times. The receptor was derived from a man over 45 who received an inactivated influenza vaccine. V and J are TRBV6-5 and TRBJ2-7; a possible D gene is TRBD2 (5 bases). Sequenced here: PBMCs from blood, sampled approximately 12 days after vaccination. The CDR3 sequence: CASSYREMAEQYF. CDR3 nucleotides: TGTGCCAGCAGTTACAGGGAGATGGCCGAGCAGTACTTC.